The 3 T cell receptor beta chains reported below all come from one sample, sequenced in a study of Graves' ophthalmopathy and Graves' hyperthyroidism. RNA transcripts provided the template for amplifying TCR beta CDR3 regions. Amplification began with first-round RT-PCR using HTBI primers, then second-round multiplex PCR was performed. TCRdb reprocessed the multiplex PCR reads with MiXCR, giving one entry per CDR3 protein. There are roughly 500,000 distinct CDR3 sequences in the sample; approximately 15% occur only once, and about 9.4% lies in the top ten. Sequencing was carried out using blood. The source of these receptors is a woman aged 25 to 39 with Graves' ophthalmopathy.

This clonotype came up many times. This chain joins TRBV12-3 or TRBV12-4 and TRBJ2-2; the D gene could be TRBD1 or TRBD2 (5 bases each). There are 16 residues in the CDR3. V was shortened by 6 bases and J by 2 bases, with 16 bases between the two germline ends. The CDR3 DNA follows: TGTGCCAGCAGCCGGTGGCAGGGACCTAACACCGGGGAGCTGTTTTTT. Its translation is CASSRWQGPNTGELFF.

At least ten counts were recorded for this clonotype. V gene TRBV29-1 combines with J gene TRBJ2-2; D is undetermined. CDR3 size: 13 residues. Germline lookup yields CDR1 SQVTM and CDR2 ANQGSEA. Trimming left V 1 base short and J 4 bases short, with 7 bases between. The CDR3: CSVEVRATGELFF. The CDR3 DNA reads as TGCAGCGTTGAAGTGCGCGCCACCGGGGAGCTGTTTTTT.

At least ten counts were recorded for this clonotype. The chain is built from TRBV29-1 and TRBJ1-1; D may be TRBD1 (5 bases). The CDR3 extends over 13 amino acids. Germline CDR1 is SQVTM and CDR2 is ANQGSEA. V was shortened by 7 bases and J by 4 bases, with 16 bases between the two germline ends. CDR3 DNA: TGCAGCGGTACTGTCGGGGGTAGCACTGAAGCTTTCTTT. Its translation is CSGTVGGSTEAFF.